The next 7 T cell receptor beta chains were all read from a single sample in a study of shared clonotypes between healthy human individuals. The method was immunoSEQ multiplex PCR; TCRdb's version includes in-frame clones alone and lacks a portion of them. The table includes 1,400,000 or so clones, about 98.5% detected once. The sequencing sample was made of naive CD4+ T cells sorted from blood. Noted subset: CD45RA+ positively selected. The source of these receptors is a young man in good health.

V and J are TRBV2 and TRBJ2-4; D unresolved. CDR1 is SNHLY and CDR2 is FYNNEI in the germline V gene. Trimming cost V 4 bases and J 0 bases, with 10 bases left between them. There are 15 residues in the CDR3. CDR3 residues: CASSVGPVAKNIQYF. CDR3 DNA sequence: TGTGCCAGCAGTGTCGGACCGGTAGCCAAAAACATTCAGTACTTC.

V is TRBV14 and J is TRBJ2-1; perhaps TRBD2 as D (5 bases). The ends were cut back, 0 bases at V and 0 bases at J, with 9 bases in the middle. Germline-derived CDR1 and CDR2 are SGHDN and FVKESK. The CDR3 length is 16 residues. CDR3 amino acids: CASSQDGRGSYNEQFF. For the CDR3, the DNA is TGTGCCAGCAGCCAAGATGGGAGAGGCTCCTACAATGAGCAGTTCTTC.

The V and J genes are TRBV18 and TRBJ1-3; 9 nucleotides agree with TRBD1. V was pared by 4 bases and J by 5 bases, with 6 bases of the junction left unmatched. This CDR3 is built from 15 residues. The germline V gene has CDR1 KGHSH and CDR2 LQKENI. The CDR3: CASSLETGGRNTIYF. The CDR3 DNA reads TGTGCCAGCTCACTCGAGACAGGGGGGAGAAACACCATATATTTT.

The CDR3 DNA reads TGTGCCAGCAGTTACTCCTTTTCGGGATCGCGGCGTGAGCAGTTCTTC. Translated, it gives CASSYSFSGSRREQFF. The genes are TRBV6-6 and TRBJ2-1, with a weak D call TRBD2 (5 bases). This CDR3 is built from 16 residues. Germline V gives CDR1 MNHNY, CDR2 SVGAGI (reference sequence). The ends were cut back, 0 bases at V and 9 bases at J, with 18 bases in the middle.

About this clone: Other DNA sequences within the sample encode an identical CDR3. The rearrangement joins TRBV29-1 to TRBJ2-7, with 8 bases fitting TRBD1. The V gene end was trimmed by 4 bases and the J gene end by 5 bases; junction bases not matched to a gene: 4. The germline CDR1 and CDR2 sequences are SQVTM and ANQGSEA. This CDR3 has 12 amino acids. DNA for the CDR3: TGCAGCGTTGGCCAGGGGGCCCACGAGCAGTACTTC. Its translation: CSVGQGAHEQYF.

The rearrangement links TRBV7-9 to TRBJ2-5; D perhaps matches TRBD2 (6 bases). V lost 2 bases, J lost 5 bases, and 18 bases lay in between. The CDR3 is 16 residues long. Germline assignment: CDR1 SEHNR and CDR2 FQNEAQ (reference sequence). CDR3 sequence reads: CASSLQGGVRAETQYF. CDR3 DNA sequence: TGTGCCAGCAGCTTACAGGGCGGGGTACGTGCGGAGACCCAGTACTTC. The full variable domain, rest sourced from reference TRBV7-9 and TRBJ2-5, is DTGVSQNPRHKITKRGQNVTFRCDPISEHNRLYWYRQTLGQGPEFLTYFQNEAQLEKSRLLSDRFSAERPKGSFSTLEIQRTEQGDSAMYLCASSLQGGVRAETQYFGPGTRLLVL.

The chain uses TRBV27 and TRBJ2-2; 7 nucleotides line up with TRBD2. Trimming removed 1 base from V and 4 bases from J; junction bases left unmatched: 6. Germline CDR1 reads MNHEY; CDR2 reads SMNVEV (reference sequence). The CDR3 covers 16 residues. The CDR3 DNA reads TGTGCCAGCAGTTTATTTCGGGGGAGGGGCACCGGGGAGCTGTTTTTT. Its protein product is CASSLFRGRGTGELFF.